Given below is one T cell receptor (delta chain) in context. This clone was counted only a few times. Its target antigen remains unknown. For this DNA, TCRdb reports the protein of a much larger clone, which diverges at residue 3, most likely from a read error; the protein presented here is translated directly from the DNA. The library was built by means of multiplex PCR. TCRdb shows the sequencer as Illumina MiSeq. Every sorted gammadelta T cell sample had both its TCR gamma (TRG) and TCR delta (TRD) chains sequenced. In the original analysis: Repertoire analyses included clonotype tree plots, accumulated frequency of the top 20 clonotypes, diversity index (DI) and D75 metrics. After TCRdb called clones again from the public reads with CATT, rows with identical DNA were merged. The V and J calls shown here were made by TCRdb, not taken from the authors' results. This sample comprises approximately 93,000 delta-chain clones, roughly 0.98% of them detected only once. The ten top clones hold over 8.5% of the sample.

For bulk TCR repertoire analysis, Vgamma9/Vdelta2+ and Vdelta2-negative gammadelta T cell populations were isolated by flow sorting from peripheral blood mononuclear cells. The data were obtained in a study of γδ T cells in repeated Plasmodium falciparum infection (dated by TCRdb to the early 2020s). Turning to the overall study: In the natural-infection arm, Malian children exposed to intense seasonal malaria transmission were enrolled and compared against age and gender matched Australian children. About five malaria-naive U.S. adults underwent four controlled human malaria infections by bites from P. falciparum NF54-infected Anopheles stephensi mosquitoes over approximately 590 days. Controlled-infection subjects were sampled at baseline, immediately before selected infections, and 21 days after each infection. The gammadelta TCR repertoires from Mali were analysed in two ways: cross-sectionally during periods with no transmission, and longitudinally across episodes of acute febrile malaria. In the study, the shaping of the human gammadelta T cell repertoire by repeated Plasmodium falciparum infection was examined using natural infection in Mali and controlled human malaria infection. Summary of the overall study and its limitations: Compared with the repertoires of Australian children, the Vdelta2-negative gammadelta TCR repertoires of Malian children appeared more clonally expanded, less diverse and less shared. A highly stable polyclonal repertoire over time and infection, with many inter-individual overlapping TCRgamma sequences, was shown by Vgamma9/Vdelta2+ TCR repertoires. In Vdelta2-negative, largely Vdelta1+, gammadelta TCR repertoires, repeated controlled infections appeared to drive waves of new clonotype selection. The Malian cohort came from a small rural village of predominantly one ethnic group, limiting generalizability. Because the controlled-infection cohort was small, analysis of inter-individual variability in gammadelta T cell responses was limited.

The CDR3 contains 18 residues, cysteine and phenylalanine counted. The kept DNA is CDR3 alone, 54 bases in frame from the first base. The germline V gene sets CDR1 to TSWWSYY and CDR2 to QGS. This TCR derives from a pool of human donors (malaria-infected and uninfected, not separated). The chain was built from TRDV1 and TRDJ1, and perhaps TRDD3 as D gene, on 6 matching bases. TCRdb records no J gene; here it was assigned by comparing the DNA to germline. The sequencing input was gamma-delta T cells from blood. The CDR3 is CAPGESRVRLGIPDKLIF. In nucleotide form, the sequence is TGTGCTCCTGGGGAAAGTCGGGTACGTTTGGGGATTCCCGATAAACTCATCTTT.